This T cell receptor beta chain emerged from a study of graft-versus-host responses after intestinal transplantation. Study details: Those transplanted obtained multivisceral, liver-intestinal, or isolated intestinal grafts. Recipients were all induced with anti-thymocyte globulin, then given tacrolimus and steroids for 3 to 4 years.

As regards this clone: No antigen is known for it.

General study points: Among recipient marrow samples, GvH clones were found; some appeared first in ileum or blood.

The CDR3 totals 13 residues. Trimming stripped 5 bases from V and 8 bases from J, with 16 bases between. Germline CDR1 reads SGHKS; CDR2 reads YYEKEE (reference sequence). Produced via immunoSEQ multiplex PCR; TCRdb's table is partial and in-frame only. The sample contains fewer than 120,000 clones, roughly 95% of which appear only once. The V call is TRBV5-5, the J call TRBJ1-2, with TRBD1 as a possible D gene (5 bases). This material consisted of unstimulated CD8+ T cells sorted from spleen or lymph node cells, taken before intestinal transplant. This TCR was sampled from a human donor who received an intestinal transplant. CDR3 sequence: CASSSAGSGGYTF. The CDR3 nucleotides read TGTGCCAGCAGTTCCGCAGGGTCTGGAGGCTACACCTTC.